A selection of T cell receptor beta chains follows, all from one sample in a study of graft-versus-host responses after intestinal transplantation. Method: immunoSEQ multiplex PCR; TCRdb's copy keeps in-frame clones and lacks some. The table shows about 37,000 clones, with about 90% occurring only once. The sequences come from ileum tissue, collected about 28 weeks after intestinal transplant. The receptors were sampled from a human patient who received an intestinal transplant, so some T cells may come from the graft donor. The CDR3 runs from the conserved cysteine through the conserved F or W. The D gene is left open where the match is weak. Rows give clone size only sometimes, using once, few, many, or a class for an expanded clone.

J gene: TRBJ2-2; CDR3 length: 16; clone size: NA; V gene: TRBV7-8; D gene: NA; CDR3 protein: CASSLMGATNTGELFF; CDR3 DNA: TGTGCCAGCAGCTTAATGGGGGCCACGAACACCGGGGAGCTGTTTTTT
J gene: TRBJ1-4; CDR3 length: 16; clone size: NA; V gene: TRBV18; D gene: TRBD1; CDR3 protein: CASSPLPGGEGEKLFF; CDR3 DNA: TGTGCCAGCTCACCACTTCCAGGGGGCGAGGGTGAAAAACTGTTTTTT
J gene: TRBJ2-7; CDR3 length: 17; clone size: NA; V gene: TRBV7-8; D gene: TRBD2; CDR3 protein: CASSLVAVQAGHYEQYF; CDR3 DNA: TGTGCCAGCAGCTTAGTGGCGGTTCAAGCGGGGCACTACGAGCAGTACTTC
J gene: TRBJ1-5; CDR3 length: 14; clone size: NA; V gene: TRBV28; D gene: NA; CDR3 protein: CASSSGQPNQPQHF; CDR3 DNA: TGTGCCAGCAGTTCCGGACAACCCAATCAGCCCCAGCATTTT
J gene: TRBJ1-1; CDR3 length: 16; clone size: NA; V gene: TRBV11-3; D gene: TRBD1; CDR3 protein: CASSSYPGQDFTEAFF; CDR3 DNA: TGTGCCAGCAGCTCTTATCCCGGACAGGATTTCACTGAAGCTTTCTTT
J gene: TRBJ1-1; CDR3 length: 11; clone size: NA; V gene: TRBV28; D gene: NA; CDR3 protein: CASSIAREAFF; CDR3 DNA: TGTGCCAGCAGTATAGCCAGGGAAGCTTTCTTT
J gene: TRBJ1-3; CDR3 length: 17; clone size: NA; V gene: TRBV9; D gene: NA; CDR3 protein: CASSVVHSPSSGNTIYF; CDR3 DNA: TGTGCCAGCAGCGTAGTCCACAGCCCTAGCTCTGGAAACACCATATATTTT
J gene: TRBJ1-6; CDR3 length: 13; clone size: few; V gene: TRBV4-1; D gene: NA; CDR3 protein: CASSPPGGSPLHF; CDR3 DNA: TGCGCCAGCAGCCCCCCGGGCGGTTCACCCCTCCACTTT
J gene: TRBJ2-7; CDR3 length: 12; clone size: once; V gene: TRBV5-1; D gene: NA; CDR3 protein: CASSAPAYEQYF; CDR3 DNA: TGCGCCAGCAGCGCGCCCGCCTACGAGCAGTACTTC
J gene: TRBJ2-7; CDR3 length: 15; clone size: NA; V gene: TRBV28; D gene: TRBD1; CDR3 protein: CASSQDRGGKGEQYF; CDR3 DNA: TGTGCCAGCAGCCAAGACAGGGGCGGGAAGGGCGAGCAGTACTTC
J gene: TRBJ1-1; CDR3 length: 11; clone size: few; V gene: TRBV20-1; D gene: NA; CDR3 protein: CSARAYTEAFF; CDR3 DNA: TGCAGTGCTAGAGCATACACTGAAGCTTTCTTT
J gene: TRBJ1-5; CDR3 length: 13; clone size: few; V gene: TRBV6-5; D gene: NA; CDR3 protein: CASRGLGNQPQHF; CDR3 DNA: TGTGCCAGCAGAGGTTTGGGCAATCAGCCCCAGCATTTT
J gene: TRBJ1-1; CDR3 length: 12; clone size: once; V gene: TRBV30; D gene: NA; CDR3 protein: CAWNPGTTEAFF; CDR3 DNA: TGTGCCTGGAACCCAGGGACCACTGAAGCTTTCTTT
J gene: TRBJ1-2; CDR3 length: 15; clone size: NA; V gene: TRBV7-9; D gene: NA; CDR3 protein: CASSAHYSPGYGYTF; CDR3 DNA: TGTGCCAGCAGCGCCCACTACTCGCCGGGATATGGCTACACCTTC
J gene: TRBJ1-5; CDR3 length: 13; clone size: NA; V gene: TRBV6-1; D gene: NA; CDR3 protein: CAGALGGSQPQHF; CDR3 DNA: TGTGCCGGCGCGTTGGGAGGGTCCCAGCCCCAGCATTTT
J gene: TRBJ2-5; CDR3 length: 13; clone size: few; V gene: TRBV10-3; D gene: NA; CDR3 protein: CAISDSSQETQYF; CDR3 DNA: TGTGCCATCAGTGACAGCAGCCAAGAGACCCAGTACTTC
J gene: TRBJ2-5; CDR3 length: 16; clone size: NA; V gene: TRBV4-1; D gene: NA; CDR3 protein: CASSQVPPEYQETQYF; CDR3 DNA: TGCGCCAGCAGCCAAGTCCCTCCTGAGTACCAAGAGACCCAGTACTTC
J gene: TRBJ1-5; CDR3 length: 14; clone size: NA; V gene: TRBV5-6; D gene: NA; CDR3 protein: CASTKTYSNQPQHF; CDR3 DNA: TGTGCCAGCACAAAGACGTATAGCAATCAGCCCCAGCATTTT
J gene: TRBJ2-5; CDR3 length: 15; clone size: NA; V gene: TRBV9; D gene: TRBD2; CDR3 protein: CASSRGLAGEETQYF; CDR3 DNA: TGTGCCAGCAGCAGAGGACTAGCGGGAGAAGAGACCCAGTACTTC
J gene: TRBJ2-7; CDR3 length: 15; clone size: NA; V gene: TRBV25-1; D gene: TRBD1; CDR3 protein: CASSDERQGSYEQYF; CDR3 DNA: TGTGCCAGCAGTGATGAGAGACAGGGTTCCTACGAGCAGTACTTC
J gene: TRBJ1-4; CDR3 length: 14; clone size: once; V gene: TRBV19; D gene: NA; CDR3 protein: CASLPGGANEKLFF; CDR3 DNA: TGTGCCAGCCTACCCGGAGGCGCTAATGAAAAACTGTTTTTT
J gene: TRBJ2-1; CDR3 length: 15; clone size: NA; V gene: TRBV14; D gene: TRBD2; CDR3 protein: CASSRGLAPYNEQFF; CDR3 DNA: TGTGCCAGCAGCCGCGGACTAGCCCCTTACAATGAGCAGTTCTTC
J gene: TRBJ1-3; CDR3 length: 15; clone size: NA; V gene: TRBV5-1; D gene: NA; CDR3 protein: CASSLGSGGGNTIYF; CDR3 DNA: TGCGCCAGCAGCTTGGGTAGCGGCGGAGGAAACACCATATATTTT
J gene: TRBJ1-4; CDR3 length: 14; clone size: NA; V gene: TRBV4-1; D gene: NA; CDR3 protein: CASSHGGSNEKLFF; CDR3 DNA: TGCGCCAGCAGCCACGGAGGTTCTAATGAAAAACTGTTTTTT
J gene: TRBJ1-4; CDR3 length: 13; clone size: NA; V gene: TRBV28; D gene: NA; CDR3 protein: CASSGPQYEKLFF; CDR3 DNA: TGTGCCAGCAGTGGACCACAGTATGAAAAACTGTTTTTT
J gene: TRBJ2-7; CDR3 length: 14; clone size: NA; V gene: TRBV7-6; D gene: NA; CDR3 protein: CASSPGHNPYEQYF; CDR3 DNA: TGTGCCAGCAGCCCTGGACATAACCCCTACGAGCAGTACTTC
J gene: TRBJ2-1; CDR3 length: 13; clone size: few; V gene: TRBV19; D gene: NA; CDR3 protein: CASSMALGNEQFF; CDR3 DNA: TGTGCCAGTAGTATGGCTCTAGGGAATGAGCAGTTCTTC
J gene: TRBJ2-7; CDR3 length: 15; clone size: NA; V gene: TRBV5-6; D gene: TRBD1; CDR3 protein: CASSAAGTGVYEQYF; CDR3 DNA: TGTGCCAGCAGCGCCGCCGGGACAGGGGTTTACGAGCAGTACTTC
J gene: TRBJ2-7; CDR3 length: 14; clone size: once; V gene: TRBV6-5; D gene: NA; CDR3 protein: CASRISPSSYEQYF; CDR3 DNA: TGTGCCAGCAGAATTTCCCCGAGCTCCTACGAGCAGTACTTC
J gene: TRBJ2-7; CDR3 length: 11; clone size: NA; V gene: TRBV6-1; D gene: NA; CDR3 protein: CASGTDYEQYF; CDR3 DNA: TGTGCCAGCGGGACGGATTACGAGCAGTACTTC
J gene: TRBJ1-5; CDR3 length: 11; clone size: NA; V gene: TRBV28; D gene: NA; CDR3 protein: CASSINQPQHF; CDR3 DNA: TGTGCCAGCAGTATAAATCAGCCCCAGCATTTT
J gene: TRBJ1-2; CDR3 length: 14; clone size: NA; V gene: TRBV27; D gene: NA; CDR3 protein: CASSYGVANYGYTF; CDR3 DNA: TGTGCCAGCAGTTACGGAGTAGCTAACTATGGCTACACCTTC
J gene: TRBJ1-5; CDR3 length: 18; clone size: NA; V gene: TRBV28; D gene: NA; CDR3 protein: CASSSQPLTGMGNQPQHF; CDR3 DNA: TGTGCCAGCAGTTCACAACCTTTGACAGGTATGGGCAATCAGCCCCAGCATTTT
J gene: TRBJ2-2; CDR3 length: 15; clone size: once; V gene: TRBV7-3; D gene: NA; CDR3 protein: CASSRAPWGAGELFF; CDR3 DNA: TGTGCCAGCAGCCGGGCCCCGTGGGGTGCCGGGGAGCTGTTTTTT
J gene: TRBJ1-1; CDR3 length: 16; clone size: NA; V gene: TRBV7-9; D gene: TRBD1; CDR3 protein: CASSLADRGRNTEAFF; CDR3 DNA: TGTGCCAGCAGCTTAGCGGACAGGGGGCGGAACACTGAAGCTTTCTTT
J gene: TRBJ2-5; CDR3 length: 14; clone size: NA; V gene: TRBV5-4; D gene: TRBD1; CDR3 protein: CASSPTGGRETQYF; CDR3 DNA: TGTGCCAGCAGCCCGACAGGGGGGCGGGAGACCCAGTACTTC
J gene: TRBJ2-3; CDR3 length: 15; clone size: NA; V gene: TRBV5-1; D gene: NA; CDR3 protein: CASSSTGVSTDTQYF; CDR3 DNA: TGCGCCAGCAGCTCGACTGGCGTTAGCACAGATACGCAGTATTTT
J gene: TRBJ1-4; CDR3 length: 14; clone size: once; V gene: TRBV10-1; D gene: TRBD1; CDR3 protein: CASYGTAPWKKLFF; CDR3 DNA: TGCGCCAGCTATGGGACAGCACCCTGGAAAAAACTGTTTTTT